These T cell receptor beta chains were read from a single sample in a study of cytomegalovirus exposure and HLA in healthy donors. Measured with immunoSEQ multiplex PCR; TCRdb has only the in-frame clones, and not every one. This sample has about 99,000 clones; about three quarters occur once, and the top ten carry approximately 5%. The sequencing input was PBMCs. The source is a woman under 30 in good health and CMV-seropositive. Both conserved end residues are part of each CDR3. Each record gives: J gene, clone size, V gene, CDR3 length, D gene, CDR3 DNA, CDR3 protein. The D gene is left open where the match is weak. Expanded clones are given a class, and other clones once, few, many or no size at all.

j_gene: TRBJ2-2
abundance: once
v_gene: TRBV5-6
len: 15
d_gene: NA
CDR3nt: TGTGCCAGCAGCTACGTACGGGTGAACACCGGGGAGCTGTTTTTT
CDR3aa: CASSYVRVNTGELFF

j_gene: TRBJ2-7
abundance: NA
v_gene: TRBV2
len: 15
d_gene: TRBD1
CDR3nt: TGTGCCAGCAGTCCACGGACAGGGGTTTTTTACGAGCAGTACTTC
CDR3aa: CASSPRTGVFYEQYF

j_gene: TRBJ2-5
abundance: NA
v_gene: TRBV30
len: 15
d_gene: TRBD2
CDR3nt: TGTGCCTGGAGTGTCCCACTAGCGGACCAAGAGACCCAGTACTTC
CDR3aa: CAWSVPLADQETQYF

j_gene: TRBJ1-1
abundance: few
v_gene: TRBV6-1
len: 15
d_gene: TRBD1
CDR3nt: TGTGCCAGCAGTGAGGGACAGGAGACGAACACTGAAGCTTTCTTT
CDR3aa: CASSEGQETNTEAFF

j_gene: TRBJ2-3
abundance: NA
v_gene: TRBV19
len: 15
d_gene: TRBD2
CDR3nt: TGTGCCAGTGGCCCCGGGGGGGGAGGAGCAGATACGCAGTATTTT
CDR3aa: CASGPGGGGADTQYF

j_gene: TRBJ2-7
abundance: NA
v_gene: TRBV19
len: 15
d_gene: TRBD2
CDR3nt: TGTGCCAGTAGTGAAACTAGCGGGAGCGCCCACGAGCAGTACTTC
CDR3aa: CASSETSGSAHEQYF

j_gene: TRBJ2-7
abundance: NA
v_gene: TRBV27
len: 15
d_gene: TRBD1
CDR3nt: TGTGCCAGCAGCAAAACCGGGACAGGGGTCTACGAGCAGTACTTC
CDR3aa: CASSKTGTGVYEQYF

j_gene: TRBJ2-5
abundance: few
v_gene: TRBV25-1
len: 12
d_gene: NA
CDR3nt: TGTGCCAGCAGTGGTAGCACCAAGACCCAGTACTTC
CDR3aa: CASSGSTKTQYF

j_gene: TRBJ2-2
abundance: NA
v_gene: TRBV7-9
len: 17
d_gene: TRBD2
CDR3nt: TGTGCCAGCAGCTTAGTGGGGGGGGACCGCCGCTCCGGGGAGCTGTTTTTT
CDR3aa: CASSLVGGDRRSGELFF

j_gene: TRBJ2-5
abundance: NA
v_gene: TRBV9
len: 14
d_gene: NA
CDR3nt: TGTGCCAGCAGCGTAGGTTTAGCACGGGAGACCCAGTACTTC
CDR3aa: CASSVGLARETQYF

j_gene: TRBJ1-1
abundance: NA
v_gene: TRBV25-1
len: 13
d_gene: NA
CDR3nt: TGTGCCAGCAGTGAATTGAGCCGGAGTGAAGCTTTCTTT
CDR3aa: CASSELSRSEAFF

j_gene: TRBJ2-1
abundance: NA
v_gene: TRBV4-2
len: 16
d_gene: TRBD2
CDR3nt: TGTGCCAGCAGCCAAGAGTCTAGCGGGAGCCCCAATGAGCAGTTCTTC
CDR3aa: CASSQESSGSPNEQFF

j_gene: TRBJ1-1
abundance: NA
v_gene: TRBV28
len: 13
d_gene: TRBD1
CDR3nt: TGTGCCAGCAAGGGACAGGGGGACACTGAAGCTTTCTTT
CDR3aa: CASKGQGDTEAFF

j_gene: TRBJ1-1
abundance: NA
v_gene: TRBV27
len: 19
d_gene: NA
CDR3nt: TGTGCCAGCAGTTTATTTTTCGGGGGGCTACTGGATCGAAACACTGAAGCTTTCTTT
CDR3aa: CASSLFFGGLLDRNTEAFF

j_gene: TRBJ1-5
abundance: NA
v_gene: TRBV9
len: 14
d_gene: TRBD1
CDR3nt: TGTGCCAGCAGCGGAGGACAGGGTGGTCAGCCCCAGCATTTT
CDR3aa: CASSGGQGGQPQHF

j_gene: TRBJ2-6
abundance: NA
v_gene: TRBV28
len: 16
d_gene: TRBD1
CDR3nt: TGTGCCACCTGGGACAGGGGGGACTCTGGGGCCAACGTCCTGACTTTC
CDR3aa: CATWDRGDSGANVLTF

j_gene: TRBJ2-3
abundance: NA
v_gene: TRBV6-6
len: 16
d_gene: TRBD2
CDR3nt: TGTGCCAGCAGTTACGTGACGGGAGGGCCCCCAGATACGCAGTATTTT
CDR3aa: CASSYVTGGPPDTQYF

j_gene: TRBJ2-1
abundance: NA
v_gene: TRBV7-6
len: 16
d_gene: TRBD2
CDR3nt: TGTGCCAGCAGCCTAGCGAGCGGGAGCTCCTACAATGAGCAGTTCTTC
CDR3aa: CASSLASGSSYNEQFF

j_gene: TRBJ2-4
abundance: NA
v_gene: TRBV30
len: 16
d_gene: NA
CDR3nt: TGTGCCTGGATCCCTGAGGGTGGCAGGGGCGAAAACATTCAGTACTTC
CDR3aa: CAWIPEGGRGENIQYF

j_gene: TRBJ2-2
abundance: NA
v_gene: TRBV10-1
len: 12
d_gene: NA
CDR3nt: TGCGCCAGCAGTGACGGTCCCGGGGAGCTGTTTTTT
CDR3aa: CASSDGPGELFF

j_gene: TRBJ2-7
abundance: NA
v_gene: TRBV7-8
len: 13
d_gene: NA
CDR3nt: TGTGCCAGCAGCTTACGACAGTCCTACGAGCAGTACTTC
CDR3aa: CASSLRQSYEQYF

j_gene: TRBJ2-1
abundance: NA
v_gene: TRBV15
len: 15
d_gene: TRBD1
CDR3nt: TGTGCCACCAGCAGGGAGGCAGGGGGCGAGGGTGAGCAGTTCTTC
CDR3aa: CATSREAGGEGEQFF

j_gene: TRBJ2-5
abundance: NA
v_gene: TRBV11-2
len: 16
d_gene: TRBD2
CDR3nt: TGTGCCAGCAGCGACTCCGTAGCGGGATCTTCGGAGACCCAGTACTTC
CDR3aa: CASSDSVAGSSETQYF

j_gene: TRBJ2-7
abundance: NA
v_gene: TRBV5-1
len: 14
d_gene: TRBD2
CDR3nt: TGCGCCAGCACTCAGGGAGGGAGCGGCTACGAGCAGTACTTC
CDR3aa: CASTQGGSGYEQYF

j_gene: TRBJ1-2
abundance: NA
v_gene: TRBV5-1
len: 13
d_gene: NA
CDR3nt: TGCGCCAGCAGCTCACCAGACTTCTATGGCTACACCTTC
CDR3aa: CASSSPDFYGYTF

j_gene: TRBJ2-1
abundance: NA
v_gene: TRBV5-1
len: 16
d_gene: TRBD1
CDR3nt: TGCGCCAGCAGCTTGGGGACAGGGCCCATGATCAATGAGCAGTTCTTC
CDR3aa: CASSLGTGPMINEQFF

j_gene: TRBJ1-5
abundance: NA
v_gene: TRBV6-4
len: 14
d_gene: TRBD1
CDR3nt: TGTGCCAGCAGTGACGGGACAGGGGGACAGCCCCAGCATTTT
CDR3aa: CASSDGTGGQPQHF

j_gene: TRBJ1-4
abundance: NA
v_gene: TRBV6-5
len: 16
d_gene: NA
CDR3nt: TGTGCCAGCAGTTACTCGGCAGTCAACCGTAATGAAAAACTGTTTTTT
CDR3aa: CASSYSAVNRNEKLFF

j_gene: TRBJ1-1
abundance: NA
v_gene: TRBV2
len: 14
d_gene: TRBD1
CDR3nt: TGTGCCAGCAAAGCAGGGGGCATAAACACTGAAGCTTTCTTT
CDR3aa: CASKAGGINTEAFF

j_gene: TRBJ1-1
abundance: once
v_gene: TRBV12-5
len: 18
d_gene: NA
CDR3nt: TGTGCTAGTGGTCCCCGGGAGGTAGCACAGAGCCTTAACACTGAAGCTTTCTTT
CDR3aa: CASGPREVAQSLNTEAFF

j_gene: TRBJ2-7
abundance: NA
v_gene: TRBV28
len: 11
d_gene: NA
CDR3nt: TGTGCAGCTAGCGACTCCTACGAGCAGTACTTC
CDR3aa: CAASDSYEQYF

j_gene: TRBJ1-1
abundance: NA
v_gene: TRBV15
len: 15
d_gene: NA
CDR3nt: TGTGCCACCATCCCAACCGGCGGGGCTGGTACTGAAGCTTTCTTT
CDR3aa: CATIPTGGAGTEAFF

j_gene: TRBJ2-7
abundance: NA
v_gene: TRBV11-2
len: 15
d_gene: TRBD2
CDR3nt: TGTGCCAGCAGCTCCCCCGGACTAGCGGACTACGAGCAGTACTTC
CDR3aa: CASSSPGLADYEQYF

j_gene: TRBJ2-7
abundance: few
v_gene: TRBV28
len: 14
d_gene: TRBD1
CDR3nt: TGTGCCAGCTATTCCGGGACAGCCGCCTACGAGCAGTACTTC
CDR3aa: CASYSGTAAYEQYF

j_gene: TRBJ2-1
abundance: medium-sized
v_gene: TRBV19
len: 13
d_gene: NA
CDR3nt: TGTGCCAGTAGTATAGGTAGGGGGACCCCCCAGTTCTTC
CDR3aa: CASSIGRGTPQFF

j_gene: TRBJ2-7
abundance: NA
v_gene: TRBV27
len: 14
d_gene: TRBD2
CDR3nt: TGTGCCAGCAGTTTAGCGGGACTAGCCTACGAGCAGTACTTC
CDR3aa: CASSLAGLAYEQYF

j_gene: TRBJ2-3
abundance: NA
v_gene: TRBV4-1
len: 17
d_gene: TRBD2
CDR3nt: TGCGCCAGCAGCCGTCTAGCGGGAGGAGTATCGGCAGATACGCAGTATTTT
CDR3aa: CASSRLAGGVSADTQYF

j_gene: TRBJ1-2
abundance: NA
v_gene: TRBV19
len: 16
d_gene: NA
CDR3nt: TGTGCCAGTAGTCACACCACGGACAGTTACGGTCGGGGCTACACCTTC
CDR3aa: CASSHTTDSYGRGYTF

j_gene: TRBJ2-1
abundance: NA
v_gene: TRBV29-1
len: 11
d_gene: NA
CDR3nt: TGCAGCGCCCGAAGCGGAAGTGAGCAGTTCTTC
CDR3aa: CSARSGSEQFF

j_gene: TRBJ1-4
abundance: once
v_gene: TRBV7-2
len: 16
d_gene: NA
CDR3nt: TGTGCCAGCAGCTTAGAATCGGGGGAAGCTAATGAAAAACTGTTTTTT
CDR3aa: CASSLESGEANEKLFF

j_gene: TRBJ2-4
abundance: NA
v_gene: TRBV7-2
len: 18
d_gene: TRBD1
CDR3nt: TGTGCCAGCAGCTTAGTCGGGACAGGAGCCTCAAGAAAAAACATTCAGTACTTC
CDR3aa: CASSLVGTGASRKNIQYF

j_gene: TRBJ2-1
abundance: NA
v_gene: TRBV7-9
len: 15
d_gene: NA
CDR3nt: TGTGCCAGCAGCCCGAGAGCCAACCCATATAATGAGCAGTTCTTC
CDR3aa: CASSPRANPYNEQFF

j_gene: TRBJ2-5
abundance: NA
v_gene: TRBV6-6
len: 15
d_gene: TRBD1
CDR3nt: TGTGCCGCAGGGACAGGGAATAGTTCCCAAGAGACCCAGTACTTC
CDR3aa: CAAGTGNSSQETQYF

j_gene: TRBJ2-2
abundance: NA
v_gene: TRBV19
len: 16
d_gene: TRBD1
CDR3nt: TGTGCCAGTAGTCCTAGGACAGGGGGGAACACCGGGGAGCTGTTTTTT
CDR3aa: CASSPRTGGNTGELFF

j_gene: TRBJ2-5
abundance: NA
v_gene: TRBV29-1
len: 15
d_gene: TRBD2
CDR3nt: TGCAGCGTATATTCGGGGGCGGGGGGGAAAATGGCCCAGTACTTC
CDR3aa: CSVYSGAGGKMAQYF

j_gene: TRBJ2-3
abundance: few
v_gene: TRBV6-4
len: 13
d_gene: NA
CDR3nt: TGTGCCAGCAGTGCCCAGAGCACAGATACGCAGTATTTT
CDR3aa: CASSAQSTDTQYF

j_gene: TRBJ2-7
abundance: few
v_gene: TRBV27
len: 15
d_gene: TRBD2
CDR3nt: TGTGCCAGCAGTCCCCAAGGGACTAGCAGCTACGAGCAGTACTTC
CDR3aa: CASSPQGTSSYEQYF